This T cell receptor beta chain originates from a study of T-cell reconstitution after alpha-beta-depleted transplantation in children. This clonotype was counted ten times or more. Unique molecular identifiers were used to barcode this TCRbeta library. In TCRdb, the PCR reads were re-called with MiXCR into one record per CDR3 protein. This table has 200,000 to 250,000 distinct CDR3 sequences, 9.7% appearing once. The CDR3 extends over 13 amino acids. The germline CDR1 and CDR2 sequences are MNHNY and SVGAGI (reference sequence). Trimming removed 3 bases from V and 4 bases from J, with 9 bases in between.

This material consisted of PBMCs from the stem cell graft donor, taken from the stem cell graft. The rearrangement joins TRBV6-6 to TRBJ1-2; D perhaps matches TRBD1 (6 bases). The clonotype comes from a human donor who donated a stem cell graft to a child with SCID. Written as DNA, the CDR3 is TGTGCCAGCAGTTATGGACAGAGCTATGGCTACACCTTC. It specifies CASSYGQSYGYTF.